These 27 T cell receptor beta chains came from one sample sequenced in a study of shared clonotypes between healthy human individuals. The method was immunoSEQ multiplex PCR; TCRdb's version includes in-frame clones alone and lacks a portion of them. This repertoire shows hundreds of thousands of clones, around 87% found once; its top ten account for about 16%. The source material was memory CD8+ T cells sorted from blood. Documented subset: CD45RO+ cells pooled with CCR7-negative TemRA cells. The receptors were gathered from a man aged 18 to 29 in good health.

This chain uses TRBV2 with TRBJ2-3; no reliable D call. V was shortened by 5 bases and J by 5 bases, with 8 bases between the two germline ends. Germline-derived CDR1 and CDR2 are SNHLY and FYNNEI. The CDR3 totals 12 residues. The CDR3 coding sequence is TGTGCCAGCAGTCCAGACCGAGATACGCAGTATTTT. Its protein is CASSPDRDTQYF.

This clone was recorded a few times. The chain employs TRBV28 and TRBJ1-5, with D maybe TRBD1 (5 bases). With 5 bases removed from V and 7 bases from J, the gap between germline ends came to 15 bases. From germline, CDR1 is MDHEN and CDR2 SYDVKM. The CDR3 has 14 residues. The CDR3 loop is CASSGDGALQPQHF. The DNA of the CDR3 is TGTGCCAGCAGTGGGGACGGCGCTCTCCAGCCCCAGCATTTT.

The sample holds one count of this clone. The rearrangement links TRBV7-9 to TRBJ1-5; TRBD1 aligns across 7 bases. This CDR3 contains 14 residues. The J segment lost 2 bases and the V segment lost 4 bases, leaving 2 bases of the junction unmatched. Germline V gene data show CDR1 as SEHNR and CDR2 as FQNEAQ (reference sequence). CDR3 residues: CASSSGTGNQPQHF. CDR3 nucleotide sequence: TGTGCCAGCAGCTCCGGGACAGGCAATCAGCCCCAGCATTTT.

The chain recombines TRBV10-2 with TRBJ1-5; D is unresolved. The CDR3 is 12 residues long. Per germline, CDR1 WSHSY and CDR2 SAAADI. Trimming took off 5 bases at V and 0 bases at J, with 2 bases between the two ends. The CDR3 nucleotides read TGCGCCAGCAGTTTTAGCAATCAGCCCCAGCATTTT. As protein: CASSFSNQPQHF.

J is TRBJ1-1 and V is TRBV27; no clear D. The length of the CDR3 is 14 residues. Germline V lookup: CDR1 MNHEY, CDR2 SMNVEV (reference sequence). V was clipped by 6 bases and J by 1 base, with 12 bases between them. CDR3 DNA sequence: TGTGCCAGCAGATTGACCCACACGAACACTGAAGCTTTCTTT. Residues: CASRLTHTNTEAFF.

The table lists this clone with a count of one. V is TRBV7-9 and J is TRBJ1-2; TRBD1 is a possible D gene (5 bases). The germline V gene encodes CDR1 SEHNR and CDR2 FQNEAQ (reference sequence). CDR3 length equals 17 residues. Trimming removed 10 bases from V and 3 bases from J, with 27 bases in between. The CDR3 region has the DNA TGTGCCACCGACCATGGGGGACGATGGGGCGCCGACTATGGCTACACCTTC. Residues: CATDHGGRWGADYGYTF.

The chain links TRBV7-9 to TRBJ2-4; possible D gene TRBD1, 5 bases. The CDR3 has 11 amino acids. Germline CDR1 is SEHNR and CDR2 is FQNEAQ (reference sequence). V lost 4 bases to trimming and J lost 10 bases, with 8 bases between them. The CDR3 coding sequence is TGTGCCAGCAGCTCTAGGGGTATTCAGTACTTC. Its translation is CASSSRGIQYF. The full variable domain, completed using reference TRBV7-9 and TRBJ2-4, is DTGVSQNPRHKITKRGQNVTFRCDPISEHNRLYWYRQTLGQGPEFLTYFQNEAQLEKSRLLSDRFSAERPKGSFSTLEIQRTEQGDSAMYLCASSSRGIQYFGAGTRLSVL.

This clone was seen a few times. This chain joins TRBV2 and TRBJ2-1, with TRBD2 matching over 9 bases. This CDR3 contains 16 residues. V was clipped by 5 bases and J by 5 bases; unmatched bases: 10. Germline CDR1 and CDR2: SNHLY and FYNNEI. The CDR3 DNA sequence: TGTGCCAGCAGTTCCTTCGCGGGAGGGCCGGACAATGAGCAGTTCTTC. It codes for CASSSFAGGPDNEQFF.

The chain combines TRBV28 with TRBJ2-7, with a possible D match to TRBD2 (6 bases). Per germline, CDR1 MDHEN and CDR2 SYDVKM. V dropped 6 bases and J dropped 6 bases, with 21 bases sitting between them. The CDR3 contains 15 residues. This CDR3 reads CASSSGVSPDGEQYF. CDR3 bases: TGTGCCAGCAGCTCGGGAGTATCCCCTGATGGCGAGCAGTACTTC.

The rearrangement uses TRBV7-9 and TRBJ1-1; TRBD1 might be the D (5 bases). This CDR3 is 14 amino acids long. The germline V and J ends were trimmed by 1 base and 5 bases, with 11 bases remaining between them. In germline, CDR1 is SEHNR, CDR2 FQNEAQ (reference sequence). In DNA, the CDR3 is TGTGCCAGCAGCTTAGTGCAGGGAGGGACTGAAGCTTTCTTT. It codes for CASSLVQGGTEAFF.

This clone was detected only a few times. CDR3 residues: CASSPTTGVYETQYF. CDR3 in DNA: TGCGCCAGCAGCCCAACGACAGGGGTCTACGAGACCCAGTACTTC. The chain recombines TRBV4-1 with TRBJ2-5; TRBD1 matches at 8 bases. The CDR3 totals 15 residues. With V trimmed by 4 bases and J by 5 bases, 9 bases remained unmatched. In germline, CDR1 is MGHRA, CDR2 YSYEKL.

This chain uses TRBV7-9 with TRBJ2-3; unclear D gene. The CDR3 runs to 13 residues. Germline CDR1 is SEHNR and CDR2 is FQNEAQ (reference sequence). The V and J ends lost 1 base and 2 bases respectively, with 4 bases between them. Written as DNA, the CDR3 is TGTGCCAGCAGCTTAGTCCCCACAGATACGCAGTATTTT. Protein sequence: CASSLVPTDTQYF.

The chain is built from TRBV27 and TRBJ1-4; 7 bases agree with TRBD1. The CDR3 totals 14 residues. V was clipped by 6 bases and J by 2 bases; unmatched bases: 3. CDR1 MNHEY and CDR2 SMNVEV come from the germline V gene (reference sequence). Written as DNA, the CDR3 is TGTGCCAGCAGGTTGACAGGGACTAATGAAAAACTGTTTTTT. It is translated as CASRLTGTNEKLFF.

This clone was seen once. J is TRBJ1-1 and V is TRBV7-9; no firm D call. This CDR3 contains 13 residues. V lost 1 base and J lost 7, with 10 bases in between. Looked up from germline, CDR1 is SEHNR and CDR2 is FQNEAQ (reference sequence). The CDR3 DNA reads as TGTGCCAGCAGCTTAGGTCAGGAGGTTGAAGCTTTCTTT. The encoded protein is CASSLGQEVEAFF.

The chain couples TRBV9 to TRBJ2-3; D remains unclear. Between the trimmed V and J ends, which lost 0 bases and 2 bases, there was a span of 10 bases. This CDR3 spans 15 amino acids. CDR1 and CDR2 (germline): SGDLS, YYNGEE. CDR3 region: CASSVDGLHTDTQYF. In DNA form, the CDR3 reads TGTGCCAGCAGCGTAGACGGATTACACACAGATACGCAGTATTTT.

This clone was seen just once. The rearrangement links TRBV10-2 to TRBJ1-1, with 9 bases fitting TRBD1. Per the germline V gene, CDR1 is WSHSY and CDR2 is SAAADI. This CDR3 is 13 amino acids long. Trimming at V came to 6 bases and at J to 4 bases, leaving 3 bases not matched to a gene. The DNA for the CDR3 is TGCGCCAGCAGGACAGGGGGTAGCACTGAAGCTTTCTTT. Translated: CASRTGGSTEAFF.

V gene TRBV9 combines with J gene TRBJ2-7; D might be TRBD1 (6 bases). Trimming took 0 bases from V and 5 from J, leaving 12 bases between them. The CDR3 spans 14 residues. CDR1 is SGDLS and CDR2 is YYNGEE in the germline V gene. The CDR3 here is CASSVGGRSDEQYF. DNA for the CDR3: TGTGCCAGCAGCGTAGGGGGGCGGTCCGACGAGCAGTACTTC.

The genes are TRBV5-1 and TRBJ2-7; tentative D call: TRBD2 (6 bases). The CDR3 spans 17 residues. The germline gives CDR1 SGHRS, CDR2 YFSETQ. V was pared by 4 bases and J by 2 bases, with 22 bases between. CDR3 protein: CASSADFGTEIAYEQYF. Written as DNA, the CDR3 is TGCGCCAGCAGCGCAGATTTTGGGACTGAGATCGCCTACGAGCAGTACTTC.

This clone was seen only once. This rearrangement joins TRBV5-1 to TRBJ2-1, with TRBD1 matching 9 bases. J lost 2 bases, V lost 0 bases, and 0 bases had no gene match. The CDR3 has 15 residues. Germline-derived CDR1 and CDR2 are SGHRS and YFSETQ. The CDR3 protein is CASSLDRGPYNEQFF. The CDR3 DNA reads as TGCGCCAGCAGCTTGGACAGGGGGCCCTACAATGAGCAGTTCTTC.

The chain carries TRBV5-1 and TRBJ2-5; D possibly matches TRBD1 or TRBD2 (6 bases each). Germline CDR1 is SGHRS and CDR2 is YFSETQ. The V gene lost 4 bases and the J gene lost 2 bases, with 21 bases spanning the gap. The CDR3 is 17 residues long. The CDR3 bases are TGCGCCAGCAGCCCCGACCTGGGGGGCGGGTATCAAGAGACCCAGTACTTC. Protein product: CASSPDLGGGYQETQYF.

Concerning this clone itself: The germline gene is not matched at one end of the junction; a read error may be the cause. J is TRBJ2-2 and V is TRBV7-9; 8 positions agree with TRBD1. Per germline, CDR1 SEHNR and CDR2 FQNEAQ (reference sequence). The CDR3 has 15 residues. This chain's CDR3 is CASILLQGGTGELFF. The CDR3 DNA sequence: TGTGCCAGCATCTTACTACAGGGGGGCACCGGGGAGCTGTTTTTT.

The chain has TRBV7-9 and TRBJ2-3; 11 bases align to TRBD2. The CDR3 sequence is 16 residues long. Germline CDR1 and CDR2: SEHNR and FQNEAQ (reference sequence). V was clipped by 5 bases and J by 2 bases; unmatched bases: 6. CDR3 sequence (DNA): TGTGCCAGCAGCCCCACGACTAGCGGGGACACAGATACGCAGTATTTT. It is translated as CASSPTTSGDTDTQYF. Full variable domain (remainder filled in from reference TRBV7-9 and TRBJ2-3): DTGVSQNPRHKITKRGQNVTFRCDPISEHNRLYWYRQTLGQGPEFLTYFQNEAQLEKSRLLSDRFSAERPKGSFSTLEIQRTEQGDSAMYLCASSPTTSGDTDTQYFGPGTRLTVL.

Note on this clone: In the same sample, other DNA sequences code for this CDR3. V gene TRBV6-5 combines with J gene TRBJ1-2, with no clear D. Trimming shortened V by 2 bases and J by 7 bases, and 5 bases separated the two germline ends. The CDR3 is 11 amino acids. In germline, CDR1 is MNHEY, CDR2 SVGAGI. Here the CDR3 reads CASSYGSGYTF. CDR3 coding DNA: TGTGCCAGCAGTTACGGTAGTGGCTACACCTTC.

The chain couples TRBV30 to TRBJ2-4, with 8 bases lining up with TRBD2. There are 17 residues in the CDR3. The germline V gene encodes CDR1 GTSNPN and CDR2 SVGIG (reference sequence). The V gene end was trimmed by 1 base and the J gene end by 5 bases; junction bases not matched to a gene: 13. The CDR3 sequence is CAWSAVGRATFENIQYF. CDR3 DNA: TGTGCCTGGAGTGCCGTCGGGAGGGCCACGTTCGAAAACATTCAGTACTTC.

The chain uses TRBV6-1 and TRBJ2-3; perhaps TRBD2 as D (7 bases). The CDR3 runs to 15 residues. Germline V gives CDR1 MNHNS, CDR2 SASEGT. Trimming removed 5 bases at V and 0 bases at J, with 12 bases between. CDR3: CASSRAGASTDTQYF. The CDR3 DNA sequence: TGTGCCAGCAGTAGGGCGGGGGCCAGCACAGATACGCAGTATTTT.

The chain is built from TRBV28 and TRBJ1-3, with 9 bases lining up with TRBD1. With 2 bases clipped from V and 7 bases from J, the junction kept 6 bases outside the gene matches. CDR1 and CDR2 from the germline V gene are MDHEN and SYDVKM. The CDR3 runs to 15 residues. The CDR3 DNA reads as TGTGCCAGCAGTTTAGCCGGACAGGGGTTGAACACCATATATTTT. Its translation: CASSLAGQGLNTIYF.

The chain employs TRBV7-9 and TRBJ1-2; perhaps TRBD1 as D (5 bases). The CDR3 has 14 amino acids. Germline CDR1 is SEHNR and CDR2 is FQNEAQ (reference sequence). The V gene lost 1 base and the J gene lost 5 bases, with 11 bases spanning the gap. CDR3 DNA: TGTGCCAGCAGCTTAGGGGGGATCGGATATGGCTACACCTTC. Its protein product is CASSLGGIGYGYTF. Supplemented by reference TRBV7-9 and TRBJ1-2, the full variable domain reads DTGVSQNPRHKITKRGQNVTFRCDPISEHNRLYWYRQTLGQGPEFLTYFQNEAQLEKSRLLSDRFSAERPKGSFSTLEIQRTEQGDSAMYLCASSLGGIGYGYTFGSGTRLTVV.